The 7 T cell receptor beta chains below were found in one sample sequenced in a study of blood T cell repertoires in COVID-19. The repertoire was sequenced with immunoSEQ multiplex PCR; TCRdb's copy has only in-frame clones and lacks some. The table lists roughly 74,000 clones, 84% of them singletons. Sequencing was carried out using peripheral blood. These receptors were collected from a man aged 70 or older with acute or convalescent COVID-19.

The chain carries TRBV4-1 and TRBJ2-5; 9 bases match TRBD2. J gave up 2 bases and V 4 bases, and 8 bases lay outside the gene matches. This CDR3 comprises 16 residues. Germline CDR1 reads MGHRA; CDR2 reads YSYEKL. This CDR3 reads CASSRLSAGGQETQYF. The CDR3 coding sequence is TGCGCCAGCAGCCGACTATCGGCGGGGGGGCAAGAGACCCAGTACTTC.

The rearrangement joins TRBV2 to TRBJ2-7; TRBD2 might be the D (6 bases). This CDR3 has 14 residues. The V gene lost 7 bases and the J gene lost 5 bases, with 18 bases spanning the gap. CDR1 and CDR2 (germline): SNHLY, FYNNEI. This CDR3 is CASTRGGVVDEQYF. The CDR3, as DNA: TGTGCCAGCACCCGCGGAGGGGTAGTCGACGAGCAGTACTTC.

V is TRBV19 and J is TRBJ1-3; 7 bases align to TRBD1. The CDR3 sequence is 14 residues long. The germline gives CDR1 LNHDA, CDR2 SQIVND (reference sequence). The J segment lost 0 bases and the V segment lost 10 bases, leaving 6 bases of the junction unmatched. The DNA of the CDR3 is TGTGCCACCGGGACAGTCCGCTCTGGAAACACCATATATTTT. Translated, it gives CATGTVRSGNTIYF.

The chain is built from TRBV4-3 and TRBJ2-7; TRBD2 aligns across 9 bases. Germline assignment: CDR1 LGHNA and CDR2 YSLEER. This CDR3 spans 15 amino acids. Germline trimming cut 2 bases from V and 2 bases from J; bases unmatched to any gene: 4. The CDR3 nucleotides read TGCGCCAGCAGCCAATATTCTAGCGGGGCCTACGAGCAGTACTTC. Translation gives CASSQYSSGAYEQYF.

This clone is a singleton in its sample. This chain joins TRBV7-9 and TRBJ2-7; 7 positions match TRBD1. The germline CDR1 and CDR2 sequences are SEHNR and FQNEAQ (reference sequence). V gave up 3 bases and J gave up 6 bases; unmatched junction bases: 5. This CDR3 has 13 residues. CDR3 bases: TGTGCCAGCAGCTTTACAGGGGCTAGCGAGCAGTACTTC. It translates to CASSFTGASEQYF.

The genes are TRBV9 and TRBJ1-2; 7 bases align to TRBD1. Looked up from germline, CDR1 is SGDLS and CDR2 is YYNGEE. Trimming cost V 3 bases and J 8 bases; bases outside gene matches: 7. CDR3 size: 13 residues. The CDR3 protein is CASSGTQGEGYTF. The DNA for the CDR3 is TGTGCCAGCAGCGGTACTCAGGGGGAAGGCTACACCTTC.

This chain connects TRBV19 to TRBJ1-5; 9 positions match TRBD1. CDR1 LNHDA and CDR2 SQIVND come from the germline V gene (reference sequence). V lost 9 bases and J lost 2; bases outside the gene matches: 14. CDR3 length: 17 amino acids. The CDR3 nucleotides are TGTGCCAGCCGGGACAGGGATCGCTTTAAGGGCAATCAGCCCCAGCATTTT. This encodes CASRDRDRFKGNQPQHF.